This T cell receptor (beta chain) was identified in a study of blood T cell repertoires in COVID-19. Looking at the study overall: Samples of COVID-19 (acute and convalescent) were obtained from the United States, Italy and Spain. PBMCs, B-cell-depleted T cells, or T cells were the source of the cDNA or gDNA that made up the material.

The CDR3 loop spans 16 amino acids. CDR1 is MNHEY, CDR2 SVGAGI, per germline. Turning to this clone: One end of the junction fails to match germline, which may point to a read error.

As handled by the study authors: For nucleated cells, counts were estimated from reference gene primer amplification. TCRdb keeps only in-frame clones here, not all; method: immunoSEQ multiplex PCR. That table is the source of V, J and clone size, and D and trimming were worked out from the DNA. This sample has 150,000 or so clones, with roughly 87% found just once. The chain couples TRBV6-5 to TRBJ2-1, with 9 bases that match TRBD1. The sequenced sample consisted of peripheral blood. The sequence was obtained from a woman aged 45-60 years with acute or convalescent COVID-19. The CDR3 spells CASSNSGQGRVNEQFF. CDR3 coding DNA: TGTGCCAGCAGTAACTCTGGACAGGGGAGGGTCAATGAGCAGTTCTTC.